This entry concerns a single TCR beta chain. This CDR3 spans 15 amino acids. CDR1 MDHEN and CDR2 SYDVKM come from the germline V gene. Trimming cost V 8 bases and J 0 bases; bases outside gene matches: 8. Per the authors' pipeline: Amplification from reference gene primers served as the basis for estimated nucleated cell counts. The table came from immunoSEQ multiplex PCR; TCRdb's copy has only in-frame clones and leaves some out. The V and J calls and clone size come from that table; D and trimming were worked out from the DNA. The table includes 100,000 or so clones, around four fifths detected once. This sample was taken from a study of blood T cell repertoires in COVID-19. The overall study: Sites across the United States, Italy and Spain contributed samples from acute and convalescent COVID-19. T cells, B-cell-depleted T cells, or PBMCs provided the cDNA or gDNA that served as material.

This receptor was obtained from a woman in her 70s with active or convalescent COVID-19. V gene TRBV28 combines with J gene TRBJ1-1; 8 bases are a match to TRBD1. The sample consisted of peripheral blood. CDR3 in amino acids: CASGVLTGVNTEAFF. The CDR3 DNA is TGTGCCAGCGGGGTTTTGACAGGGGTGAACACTGAAGCTTTCTTT.